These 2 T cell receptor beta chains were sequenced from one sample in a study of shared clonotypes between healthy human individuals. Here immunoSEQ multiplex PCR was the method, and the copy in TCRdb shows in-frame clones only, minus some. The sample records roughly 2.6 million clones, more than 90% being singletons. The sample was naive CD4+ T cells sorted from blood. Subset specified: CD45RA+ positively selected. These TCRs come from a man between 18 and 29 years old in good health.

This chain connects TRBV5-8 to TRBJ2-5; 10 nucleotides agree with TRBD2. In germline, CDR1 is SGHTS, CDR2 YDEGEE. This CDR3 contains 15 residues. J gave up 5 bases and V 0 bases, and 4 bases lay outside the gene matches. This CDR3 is CASSLETSGLETQYF. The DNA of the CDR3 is TGTGCCAGCAGCTTGGAGACTAGCGGGCTGGAGACCCAGTACTTC.

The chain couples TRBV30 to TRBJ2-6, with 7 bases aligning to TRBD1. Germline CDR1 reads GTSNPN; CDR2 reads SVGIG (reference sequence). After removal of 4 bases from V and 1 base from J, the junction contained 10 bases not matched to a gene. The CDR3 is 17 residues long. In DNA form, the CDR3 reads TGTGCCTGGATGGGGTGGCCAGGGGGATCTGGGGCCAACGTCCTGACTTTC. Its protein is CAWMGWPGGSGANVLTF.